A selection of T cell receptor beta chains follows, all from one sample in a study of beta chain features in type 1 diabetes. This table comes from immunoSEQ multiplex PCR, and its TCRdb copy is limited to in-frame clones, with some not included. This sample has roughly 140,000 clones; 6% to 7.5% occur once, and the top ten carry about 1.4%. The specimen was central memory CD4+ T cells from blood. Every receptor here comes from a woman in her thirties in good health. The CDR3 runs from the conserved cysteine through the conserved F or W. Each record gives: clone size, J gene, D gene, V gene, CDR3 protein, CDR3 DNA. The D gene is left open where the match is weak. Rows give clone size only sometimes, using once, few, many, or a class for an expanded clone.

many	TRBJ2-2	.	TRBV5-1	CASGERAGAPGELFF	TGCGCCAGCGGCGAACGGGCAGGGGCACCCGGGGAGCTGTTTTTT
.	TRBJ2-7	.	TRBV7-8	CASTPSTTDEQYF	TGTGCCAGCACCCCCTCCACAACAGACGAGCAGTACTTC
.	TRBJ2-7	.	TRBV2	CASSLRGEQYF	TGTGCCAGCAGTCTCAGGGGCGAGCAGTACTTC
.	TRBJ2-7	.	TRBV5-4	CASSLGPKLTYEQYF	TGTGCCAGCAGCTTGGGTCCCAAACTCACCTACGAGCAGTACTTC
many	TRBJ2-1	.	TRBV6-4	CASSDSAGSYNEQFF	TGTGCCAGCAGTGACTCCGCGGGCTCCTACAATGAGCAGTTCTTC
.	TRBJ2-7	.	TRBV30	CAWGLFSYEQYF	TGTGCCTGGGGACTGTTCTCCTACGAGCAGTACTTC
.	TRBJ2-3	TRBD1	TRBV28	CASSSPGQGTDTQYF	TGTGCCAGCAGCAGCCCGGGACAGGGCACAGATACGCAGTATTTT
few	TRBJ1-2	TRBD1	TRBV4-1	CASSSRQGNSYGYTF	TGCGCCAGCAGCTCCCGACAGGGCAACTCCTATGGCTACACCTTC
few	TRBJ2-3	TRBD2	TRBV7-2	CASSPGGLAVTDTQYF	TGTGCCAGCAGCCCGGGGGGACTAGCGGTAACAGATACGCAGTATTTT
few	TRBJ2-3	TRBD1	TRBV5-5	CASSLEPGQHSTDTQYF	TGTGCCAGCAGCTTGGAACCGGGACAGCATAGTACAGATACGCAGTATTTT
few	TRBJ2-7	TRBD2	TRBV18	CASSPYSGSEREQYF	TGTGCCAGCTCACCATATAGCGGGAGCGAACGCGAGCAGTACTTC
.	TRBJ2-7	.	TRBV20-1	CSALPEGKQYF	TGCAGTGCTCTGCCAGAGGGTAAACAGTACTTC
few	TRBJ2-3	TRBD2	TRBV18	CASSLLAGATDTQYF	TGTGCCAGCTCATTGCTAGCGGGAGCAACGGATACGCAGTATTTT
.	TRBJ1-1	.	TRBV6-1	CASSVRQTLNTEAFF	TGTGCCAGCAGTGTTAGACAGACCCTAAACACTGAAGCTTTCTTT
.	TRBJ1-2	.	TRBV5-6	CASSPLRQDYGYTF	TGTGCCAGCAGCCCCCTGAGACAGGATTATGGCTACACCTTC
.	TRBJ2-1	.	TRBV11-2	CASSFPSWFF	TGTGCCAGCAGCTTCCCCTCTTGGTTCTTC
few	TRBJ1-6	.	TRBV7-2	CASSPFGGRVRMGHSPLHF	TGTGCCAGCAGCCCATTCGGGGGGCGCGTACGGATGGGTCATTCACCCCTCCACTTT
.	TRBJ2-7	TRBD1	TRBV5-8	CASSSGGEQYF	TGTGCCAGCAGCTCAGGGGGAGAGCAGTACTTC
many	TRBJ1-5	.	TRBV7-9	CASSPTGRLGNQPQHF	TGTGCCAGCAGCCCTACAGGGAGATTAGGCAATCAGCCCCAGCATTTT
few	TRBJ2-2	TRBD2	TRBV7-3	CASSRLAGLNTGELFF	TGTGCCAGCAGCCGACTAGCGGGACTGAACACCGGGGAGCTGTTTTTT
.	TRBJ2-3	TRBD2	TRBV4-3	CASSQSQAGGGDTQYF	TGCGCCAGCAGCCAATCTCAAGCGGGAGGGGGTGATACGCAGTATTTT
many	TRBJ2-3	.	TRBV7-3	CASSNNGYTDTQYF	TGTGCCAGCAGCAACAACGGGTACACAGATACGCAGTATTTT
.	TRBJ1-1	TRBD1	TRBV9	CASTELTGGYTEAFF	TGTGCCAGCACCGAATTGACAGGGGGCTACACTGAAGCTTTCTTT
.	TRBJ2-5	.	TRBV14	CASSQAGASGYISKETQYF	TGTGCCAGCAGCCAAGCAGGGGCCAGCGGCTACATATCGAAAGAGACCCAGTACTTC
few	TRBJ2-1	TRBD2	TRBV9	CASSTREGLRPEQFF	TGTGCCAGCAGCACACGGGAGGGCCTCAGACCTGAGCAGTTCTTC
.	TRBJ2-6	.	TRBV6-6	CASSYGGNSGANVLTF	TGTGCCAGCAGTTACGGGGGGAACTCTGGGGCCAACGTCCTGACTTTC
few	TRBJ2-3	TRBD2	TRBV28	CASSLWTSGRADTQYF	TGTGCCAGCAGTTTATGGACTAGCGGGAGGGCGGATACGCAGTATTTT
.	TRBJ2-3	.	TRBV30	CAWSVEGGSTDTQYF	TGTGCCTGGAGTGTTGAGGGGGGGAGCACAGATACGCAGTATTTT
.	TRBJ2-1	.	TRBV4-3	CASSQSRLDAVNEQFF	TGCGCCAGCAGCCAAAGCAGACTAGACGCGGTGAATGAGCAGTTCTTC
.	TRBJ2-1	.	TRBV19	CASSIQGYSYNEQFF	TGTGCCAGTAGTATCCAGGGTTACTCCTACAATGAGCAGTTCTTC
few	TRBJ2-2	.	TRBV7-3	CASSLDPAVDGELFF	TGTGCCAGCAGCTTAGATCCAGCGGTTGACGGGGAGCTGTTTTTT
few	TRBJ2-7	.	TRBV2	CASSVTTSGYF	TGTGCCAGCAGTGTTACTACCAGCGGGTACTTC
.	TRBJ1-1	TRBD1	TRBV5-6	CASSADRVRIRMAFF	TGTGCCAGCAGCGCGGACAGGGTAAGGATTCGTATGGCTTTCTTT
few	TRBJ2-5	TRBD2	TRBV15	CATSRELAASGEETQYF	TGTGCCACCAGCAGAGAATTGGCGGCTAGCGGTGAAGAGACCCAGTACTTC
few	TRBJ2-7	.	TRBV29-1	CSVPKGGLVRGPSYEQYF	TGCAGCGTTCCCAAGGGGGGGCTCGTGCGGGGGCCCTCCTACGAGCAGTACTTC
.	TRBJ1-1	.	TRBV15	CATSRSGGENTEAFF	TGTGCCACCAGCAGATCCGGCGGGGAGAACACTGAAGCTTTCTTT
.	TRBJ2-5	TRBD2	TRBV30	CAWNREVRETQYF	TGTGCCTGGAATCGGGAGGTACGAGAGACCCAGTACTTC
.	TRBJ1-4	TRBD1	TRBV5-1	CASSFTGGNEKLFF	TGCGCCAGCAGCTTTACAGGGGGCAACGAAAAACTGTTTTTT
few	TRBJ2-1	.	TRBV2	CASSQSHDEQFF	TGTGCCAGCAGTCAATCACACGATGAGCAGTTCTTC
.	TRBJ2-7	TRBD1	TRBV27	CASSSLGTGNYEQYF	TGTGCCAGCAGTTCCCTCGGGACAGGGAACTACGAGCAGTACTTC
few	TRBJ2-1	.	TRBV11-2	CASSIDRDLYNEQFF	TGTGCCAGCAGCATAGACCGGGACTTATACAATGAGCAGTTCTTC
.	TRBJ2-1	.	TRBV7-2	CASSLNAYNEQFF	TGTGCCAGCAGCTTAAATGCGTACAATGAGCAGTTCTTC
medium-sized	TRBJ2-3	TRBD2	TRBV7-2	CASQPSVLSGSGDTQYF	TGTGCCAGCCAACCCTCAGTCCTTAGCGGGAGTGGGGATACGCAGTATTTT
.	TRBJ2-2	.	TRBV5-4	CASSLVAGELFF	TGTGCCAGCAGCTTGGTCGCCGGGGAGCTGTTTTTT
few	TRBJ2-7	TRBD2	TRBV4-3	CASSQDPLHSLGTSGAYEQYF	TGCGCCAGCAGCCAAGATCCCTTACACTCTCTCGGGACTAGCGGGGCCTACGAGCAGTACTTC